These T cell receptor beta chains were read from a single sample in a study of blood T cell repertoires in COVID-19. Only in-frame clones appear in the TCRdb table, and some are missing; sequencing was by immunoSEQ multiplex PCR. The sample lists roughly 230,000 clones; almost 85% were seen once. The sequenced sample consisted of peripheral blood. The source is a middle-aged man with acute or convalescent COVID-19. Both conserved end residues are part of each CDR3. A D gene is named only where the DNA matches it firmly. Some rows have no size entry. The others give once, few or many, or a class for an expanded clone.

DNA	CDR3	V	J	size	D
TGTGCCAGTAGTATCTGGACAGGAGGAAATTCACCCCTCCACTTT	CASSIWTGGNSPLHF	TRBV19	TRBJ1-6	.	TRBD1
TGTGCCAGCAGCTTGGGATCTAGCGGTTCCTACGAGCAGTACTTC	CASSLGSSGSYEQYF	TRBV5-6	TRBJ2-7	once	TRBD2
TGTGCCAGCAAACTTAGCAATCAGCCCCAGCATTTT	CASKLSNQPQHF	TRBV6-4	TRBJ1-5	once	.
TGTGCCAGTAGTCCCTCGACTAGCTCCCACAATGAGCAGTTCTTC	CASSPSTSSHNEQFF	TRBV19	TRBJ2-1	.	TRBD2
TGTGCCAGCAGTGGAGATCAGGGGGCCGCTAATGAAAAACTGTTTTTT	CASSGDQGAANEKLFF	TRBV6-1	TRBJ1-4	.	TRBD1
TGTGCCATCAGTGGCACAGGGTATAGCAATCAGCCCCAGCATTTT	CAISGTGYSNQPQHF	TRBV10-3	TRBJ1-5	.	.
TGTGCCAGCAGTGAACCCTGGACACCAGCTATCTATGGCTACACCTTC	CASSEPWTPAIYGYTF	TRBV6-1	TRBJ1-2	.	.
TGTGCCAGCAGTAGGGGATCTAACTATGGCTACACCTTC	CASSRGSNYGYTF	TRBV28	TRBJ1-2	.	.
TGTGCCAGCAGCGTAGCCCGGGGGTGGGACACCGGGGAGCTGTTTTTT	CASSVARGWDTGELFF	TRBV9	TRBJ2-2	few	.
TGTGCCAGTAGTATTGGGCAGGGAGGCGGGCAGCCCCAGCATTTT	CASSIGQGGGQPQHF	TRBV19	TRBJ1-5	.	.
TGTGCCAGCAGTCCGTCGGACCTAGGGGGCCGCTATGAGCAGTTCTTC	CASSPSDLGGRYEQFF	TRBV27	TRBJ2-1	.	TRBD1
TGTGCCAGCAGTGAAGACCGAGCTGCTGGGGCCAACGTCCTGACTTTC	CASSEDRAAGANVLTF	TRBV2	TRBJ2-6	.	.
TGCGCCAGCAGCCAAGATTACTTGAAGAGGGCCCAGTACTTC	CASSQDYLKRAQYF	TRBV4-1	TRBJ2-5	.	.
TGTGCCAGCAGTGATGGCCGTATGAACACTGAAGCTTTCTTT	CASSDGRMNTEAFF	TRBV25-1	TRBJ1-1	once	.
TGTGCTAGTGGTCAAAGCGTAGCGGGGGGCCAAGAGACCCAGTACTTC	CASGQSVAGGQETQYF	TRBV12-5	TRBJ2-5	.	TRBD2
TGTGCCAGCAGCACCACTAGTAGGAGGCAGTTCTTC	CASSTTSRRQFF	TRBV13	TRBJ2-1	.	.
TGCGCCAGCAGCTTCACCATGAGCGGATACGAGCAGTACTTC	CASSFTMSGYEQYF	TRBV5-1	TRBJ2-7	.	.
TGTGCCAGCAGCGGGAAGGGACTTTATGGCTACACCTTC	CASSGKGLYGYTF	TRBV9	TRBJ1-2	.	.
TGTGCCACCAGTGATTTGTTTGGCGCTAGGCTGGGTGAGCAGTTCTTC	CATSDLFGARLGEQFF	TRBV24-1	TRBJ2-1	.	.
TGTGCCAGCAGTTTACAGTTCCTCTCTGGAAACACCATATATTTT	CASSLQFLSGNTIYF	TRBV28	TRBJ1-3	.	.
TGTGCCAGCAGGAACGGACAGGGTGGAAGTGAAGCTTTCTTT	CASRNGQGGSEAFF	TRBV6-6	TRBJ1-1	.	TRBD1
TGCGCCAGCAGCACCAGGGATCCTGGAAACACCATATATTTT	CASSTRDPGNTIYF	TRBV5-1	TRBJ1-3	once	.
TGTGCCAGCAGTCCTCACTTGAACACTGAAGCTTTCTTT	CASSPHLNTEAFF	TRBV28	TRBJ1-1	.	.
TGTGCCAGAAGCCTGAGCGGGACGGCTCGACCTAGTCCCCAGCATTTT	CARSLSGTARPSPQHF	TRBV5-3	TRBJ1-5	once	.
TGTGCCCTCCCAAAGTACGGTGAGCAGTTCTTC	CALPKYGEQFF	TRBV7-9	TRBJ2-1	.	.
TGCGCCAGCAGCTTGGGGTCTTCGGCGGGGAGGCGATTCTTT	CASSLGSSAGRRFF	TRBV5-1	TRBJ1-1	.	.
TGTGCCAGCAGCAATGAATCGGGATTGGGGGGAGACGGCTACAATGAGCAGTTCTTC	CASSNESGLGGDGYNEQFF	TRBV21-1	TRBJ2-1	.	.
TGTGCCACCAGTGATGGGCAGGGATATGGCTACACCTTC	CATSDGQGYGYTF	TRBV24-1	TRBJ1-2	once	.
TGTGCCAGCAGCCACGGACACCGAGGGACAGGGGGTGGCTACACCTTC	CASSHGHRGTGGGYTF	TRBV3-1/TRBV3-2	TRBJ1-2	.	TRBD1
TGTGCCAGCAGTTTAAAGGGGAACTATGGCTACACCTTC	CASSLKGNYGYTF	TRBV27	TRBJ1-2	.	.
TGTGCCTGGAGCGGCTGGGGAGATCAGCCCCAGCATTTT	CAWSGWGDQPQHF	TRBV30	TRBJ1-5	.	.
TGTGCCAGCAGTGAATTGCAGGGGGTGAATGAAAAACTGTTTTTT	CASSELQGVNEKLFF	TRBV2	TRBJ1-4	.	TRBD1
TGTGCCAGCAGAGGCAGTAGCGGGAGAAAATACGAGCAGTACTTC	CASRGSSGRKYEQYF	TRBV2	TRBJ2-7	.	TRBD2
TGTGCCAGCAGCTTGATGGGGGCGAACACTGAAGCTTTCTTT	CASSLMGANTEAFF	TRBV7-6	TRBJ1-1	.	.
TGCGCCAGCAGCTTCTCCGGGACAGGGGGCGGGGAGACCCAGTACTTC	CASSFSGTGGGETQYF	TRBV4-1	TRBJ2-5	.	TRBD1
TGTGCCAGCAGCTTATTCCGCGGGCAAGAAGAGACCCAGTACTTC	CASSLFRGQEETQYF	TRBV11-1	TRBJ2-5	.	.
TGTGCCAGCAGTGAGCTCCTCTCGAGCTCCTACGAGCAGTACTTC	CASSELLSSSYEQYF	TRBV6-1	TRBJ2-7	.	.
TGCGCCAGCAGCTGGCAGGGGACAGGGGCCACCGGGGAGCTGTTTTTT	CASSWQGTGATGELFF	TRBV5-1	TRBJ2-2	.	TRBD1
TGCGCCAGCAGGGACAGCAAGAACACTGAAGCTTTCTTT	CASRDSKNTEAFF	TRBV10-1	TRBJ1-1	.	.
TGTGCCAGTAGTATACCCCCCAAAGGGGCTGGAAACACCATATATTTT	CASSIPPKGAGNTIYF	TRBV19	TRBJ1-3	.	.
TGTGCCAGCTCACCCGGGACAGGGAACTATGGCTACACCTTC	CASSPGTGNYGYTF	TRBV18	TRBJ1-2	few	TRBD1
TGCGCCAGCAGCTTGGTTGGACACAGGGATGGCTACACCTTC	CASSLVGHRDGYTF	TRBV5-1	TRBJ1-2	once	.
TGTGCCAGCAGTTCGGCTAGCGGGAGCGGCGGGACCCAGTACTTC	CASSSASGSGGTQYF	TRBV2	TRBJ2-5	.	TRBD2
TGTGCCAGCAGTCCCCTCCGGGACAGGGCAAATCAGCCCCAGCATTTT	CASSPLRDRANQPQHF	TRBV27	TRBJ1-5	.	TRBD1
TGTGCCAGCAGCTTCGACAGGGGTTGGTCACCCCTCCACTTT	CASSFDRGWSPLHF	TRBV7-8	TRBJ1-6	.	TRBD1
TGTGCCAGCAGCCCAAGGACAGGGTTAGCCGGGGAGCTGTTTTTT	CASSPRTGLAGELFF	TRBV16	TRBJ2-2	.	TRBD1
TGCGCCAGCAGCTACGGGACTAGCGGTAGGGATGAGCAGTTCTTC	CASSYGTSGRDEQFF	TRBV5-1	TRBJ2-1	once	TRBD2
TGTGCCACCGGACAGGGTACGGAGACCCAGTACTTC	CATGQGTETQYF	TRBV12-3/TRBV12-4	TRBJ2-5	.	TRBD1
TGTGCCAGCAGCCCGCGCAGGGGGAACTATGGCTACACCTTC	CASSPRRGNYGYTF	TRBV3-1/TRBV3-2	TRBJ1-2	.	TRBD1
TGTGCCAGCAGTATTCAGGCGGGAGCCGCAGATACGCAGTATTTT	CASSIQAGAADTQYF	TRBV6-5	TRBJ2-3	.	TRBD2
TGTGCCACCAGTGACCCTGGTGTGACAACAGCGGTGAATGGCTACACCTTC	CATSDPGVTTAVNGYTF	TRBV24-1	TRBJ1-2	once	.
TGTGCCAGCAGCCTTCCTGGGACTAGCGGGAGCAATGAGCAGTTCTTC	CASSLPGTSGSNEQFF	TRBV11-3	TRBJ2-1	.	TRBD2
TGTGCTAGTGGCCCGGACACCGATAATCAGCCCCAGCATTTT	CASGPDTDNQPQHF	TRBV12-5	TRBJ1-5	.	.
TGTGCCAGCAGCCTGTATACGGGACAGCTGAACACTGAAGCTTTCTTT	CASSLYTGQLNTEAFF	TRBV4-2	TRBJ1-1	.	TRBD1
TGTGCCAGCAGCCATCTTAGCACCGGGGAGCTGTTTTTT	CASSHLSTGELFF	TRBV3-1/TRBV3-2	TRBJ2-2	many	.
TGCGCCAGCAGCCCCTTCGAGGCACAAGAGACCCAGTACTTC	CASSPFEAQETQYF	TRBV4-1	TRBJ2-5	few	.
TGTGCCAGCAGTCAAGACGGGGGGTCTAGTCAGCCCCAGCATTTT	CASSQDGGSSQPQHF	TRBV2	TRBJ1-5	.	.